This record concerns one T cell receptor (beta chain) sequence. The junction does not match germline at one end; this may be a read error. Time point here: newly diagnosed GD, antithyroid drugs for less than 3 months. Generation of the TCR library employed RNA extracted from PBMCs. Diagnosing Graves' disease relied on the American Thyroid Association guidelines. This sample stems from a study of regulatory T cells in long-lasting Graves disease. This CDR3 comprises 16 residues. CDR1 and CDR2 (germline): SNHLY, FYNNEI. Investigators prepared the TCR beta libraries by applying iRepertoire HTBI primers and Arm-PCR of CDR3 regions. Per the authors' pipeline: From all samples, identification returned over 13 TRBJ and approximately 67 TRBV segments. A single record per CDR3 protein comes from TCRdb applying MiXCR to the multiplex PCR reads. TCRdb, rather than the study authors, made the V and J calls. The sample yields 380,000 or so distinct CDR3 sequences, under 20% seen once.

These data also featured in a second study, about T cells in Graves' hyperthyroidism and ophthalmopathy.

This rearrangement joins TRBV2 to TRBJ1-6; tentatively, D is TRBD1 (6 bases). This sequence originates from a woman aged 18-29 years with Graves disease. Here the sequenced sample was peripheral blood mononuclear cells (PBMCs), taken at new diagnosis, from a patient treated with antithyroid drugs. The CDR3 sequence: CASSEAGGLYNSPHHF. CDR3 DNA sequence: TGTGCCAGCAGTGAAGCGGGGGGCCTCTATAATTCACCCCACCACTTT.